This record concerns one TCR beta chain sequence. The antigen is unknown. This specimen belongs to a study of tumor and adjacent non-tumor tissue in lung cancer. Overall study: Some 3.9 million productive TCRbeta reads were obtained per sample on average.

This CDR3 spans 16 amino acids. Three rounds of nested PCR, following a modified ARM-PCR protocol, produced the TCRbeta library. TCRdb re-analysed the multiplex PCR reads in MiXCR, keeping a single row per CDR3 protein. The sample lists just over 200,000 distinct CDR3 sequences, less than 80% occurring once. Study-wide results and limits: Tumor repertoires had a smaller top 100 clone share than normal lung. TCR diversity was significantly greater in tumor than normal lung tissue.

No cell sorting was done before RNA was extracted from the tissue. Newly diagnosed lung cancer patients had thoracic surgery in China, August–late 2014, without prior chemotherapy. This rearrangement joins TRBV12-3 or TRBV12-4 to TRBJ1-5, with TRBD1 identical over 7 bases. The end of the DNA aligns better with TRBJ2-3, so the J call may be wrong. The specimen was lung tumor tissue. The sequence derives from a man aged 60-69 years with non-small cell lung cancer. The CDR3 sequence is CASSPLGTVSNQPQYF. The CDR3 coding sequence is TGTGCCAGCAGTCCCCTCGGGACAGTGAGCAATCAGCCCCAGTATTTT.